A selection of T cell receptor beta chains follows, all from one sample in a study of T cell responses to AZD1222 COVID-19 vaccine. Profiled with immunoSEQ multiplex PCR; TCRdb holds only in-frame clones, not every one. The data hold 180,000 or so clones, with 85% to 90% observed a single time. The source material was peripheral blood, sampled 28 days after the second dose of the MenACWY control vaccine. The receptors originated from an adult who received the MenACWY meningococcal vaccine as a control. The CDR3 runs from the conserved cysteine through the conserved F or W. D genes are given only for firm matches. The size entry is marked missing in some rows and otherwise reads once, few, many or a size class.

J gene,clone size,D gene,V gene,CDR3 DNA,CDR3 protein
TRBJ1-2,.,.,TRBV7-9,TGTGCCAGCAGCAGTAAGGGTGGAGGGAGCTATGGCTACACCTTC,CASSSKGGGSYGYTF
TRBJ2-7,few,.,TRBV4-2,TGTGCCAGCAGCCAAGACAACTACGAGCAGTACTTC,CASSQDNYEQYF
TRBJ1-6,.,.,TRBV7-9,TGTGCCAGCAGCTTTGAACTGAGGAGTACCCTCCACTTT,CASSFELRSTLHF
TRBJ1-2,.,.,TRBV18,TGTGCCAGCTCAGCAACAGGGATTGACTATGGCTACACCTTC,CASSATGIDYGYTF
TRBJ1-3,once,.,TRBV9,TGTGCCAGCAGCGCGGTGGACGGAAACACCATATATTTT,CASSAVDGNTIYF
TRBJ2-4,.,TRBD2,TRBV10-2,TGCGCCAGCAGTGGGACTAGCGGGAGTCGGTTATGGTACTTC,CASSGTSGSRLWYF
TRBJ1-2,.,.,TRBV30,TGTGCCTGGAGCTCGTTGGACTATGGCTACACCTTC,CAWSSLDYGYTF
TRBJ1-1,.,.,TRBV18,TGTGCCAGCTCACCATATAGGGTCGGAAACACTGAAGCTTTCTTT,CASSPYRVGNTEAFF
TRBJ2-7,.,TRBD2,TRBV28,TGTGCCAGCAGTTTGGGGGGGACCGCTCGGGAGCAGTACTTC,CASSLGGTAREQYF
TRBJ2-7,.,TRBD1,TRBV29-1,TGCAGCGCCGGGACAGGGTTAGAGCAGTACTTC,CSAGTGLEQYF
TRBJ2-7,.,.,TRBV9,TGTGCCAGCAGCGCTGACGGCACCTACGAGCAGTACTTC,CASSADGTYEQYF
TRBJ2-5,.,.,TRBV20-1,TGCAGTGCTAGTCTAGCAGGGACCCGGTGGTACTTC,CSASLAGTRWYF
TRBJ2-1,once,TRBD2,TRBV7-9,TGTGCCAGCAGCTTAGTTCGCGGGAGCTCCTACAATGAGCAGTTCTTC,CASSLVRGSSYNEQFF
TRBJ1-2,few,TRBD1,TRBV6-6,TGTGCCAGCAGTTCCGAGGACAGGGCGTATGGCTACACCTTC,CASSSEDRAYGYTF
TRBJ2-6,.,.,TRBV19,TGTGCCAGTAGTATAGGCAGACCTCCTGGGGCCAACGTCCTGACTTTC,CASSIGRPPGANVLTF
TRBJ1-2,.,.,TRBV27,TGTGCCAGCAGTTTCTCGGGGAGGGAATATGGCTACACCTTC,CASSFSGREYGYTF
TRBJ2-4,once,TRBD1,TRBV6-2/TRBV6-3,TGTGCCAGCAGACCTGGGACAGGGCCAAACATTCAGTACTTC,CASRPGTGPNIQYF
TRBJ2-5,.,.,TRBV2,TGTGCCAGCAGTGGGTCCCAAGAGACCCAGTACTTC,CASSGSQETQYF
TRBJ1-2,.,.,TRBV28,TGTGCCAGCAGCCCCTCCCAGGGCCGAGGCTACACCTTC,CASSPSQGRGYTF
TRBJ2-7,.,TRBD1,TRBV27,TGTGCCAGCAGTCGAAGGGGACAGAGCTCCTACGAGCAGTACTTC,CASSRRGQSSYEQYF
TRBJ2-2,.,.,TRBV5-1,TGCGCCAGCAGCTTTTCGGACAACACCGGGGAGCTGTTTTTT,CASSFSDNTGELFF
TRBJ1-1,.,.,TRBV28,TGTGCCAGCAGCCCCGGATCAGGGAACACTGAAGCTTTCTTT,CASSPGSGNTEAFF
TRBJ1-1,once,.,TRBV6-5,TGTGCCAGCAACCCGACAGCCTCACCGACTGAAGCTTTCTTT,CASNPTASPTEAFF
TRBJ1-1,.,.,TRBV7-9,TGTGCCAGCAGCGTTACAGGAATGAACACTGAAGCTTTCTTT,CASSVTGMNTEAFF
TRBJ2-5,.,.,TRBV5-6,TGTGCCAGCAGCTTGGTGGGGGGTAGCCAGACCCAGTACTTC,CASSLVGGSQTQYF
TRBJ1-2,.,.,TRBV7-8,TGTGCCAGCAGCACCAGAACTAACTATGGCTACACCTTC,CASSTRTNYGYTF
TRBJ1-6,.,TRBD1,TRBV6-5,TGTGCCAGCAGCACCGGGACAGGGGGTAATTCACCCCTCCACTTT,CASSTGTGGNSPLHF
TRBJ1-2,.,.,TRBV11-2,TGTGCCAGCAGCCCTTTGGCCTTTAACTATGGCTACACCTTC,CASSPLAFNYGYTF
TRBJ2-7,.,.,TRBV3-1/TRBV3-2,TGTGCCAGCAGCCAAGTTAATGACTACGAGCAGTACTTC,CASSQVNDYEQYF
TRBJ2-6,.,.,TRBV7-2,TGTGCCAGCAGCCAAGGACTCTCTGGGGCCAACGTCCTGACTTTC,CASSQGLSGANVLTF
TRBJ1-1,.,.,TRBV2,TGTGCCAGCGGGAAAGAAGGCACTGAAGCTTTCTTT,CASGKEGTEAFF
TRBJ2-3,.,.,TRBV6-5,TGTGCCAGCAGTTCCGGTTCCGGGAGCTTGGATACGCAGTATTTT,CASSSGSGSLDTQYF
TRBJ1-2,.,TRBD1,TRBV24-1,TGTGCCACCAGTGCAGGACAGGGGCATGGCTACACCTTC,CATSAGQGHGYTF
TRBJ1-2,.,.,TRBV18,TGTGCCAGCTCACCTGACGAGGGGTATGGCTACACCTTC,CASSPDEGYGYTF
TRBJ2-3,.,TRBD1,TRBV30,TGTGCCTGGCAAAATACAGGGGGACAGCGGGATACGCAGTATTTT,CAWQNTGGQRDTQYF
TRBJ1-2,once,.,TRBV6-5,TGTGCCAGCAGTTACCCTCTCACAGGGTTTAATGGCTACACCTTC,CASSYPLTGFNGYTF
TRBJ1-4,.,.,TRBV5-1,TGCGCCAGCAGCTTGGGACTAGATGAAAAACTGTTTTTT,CASSLGLDEKLFF